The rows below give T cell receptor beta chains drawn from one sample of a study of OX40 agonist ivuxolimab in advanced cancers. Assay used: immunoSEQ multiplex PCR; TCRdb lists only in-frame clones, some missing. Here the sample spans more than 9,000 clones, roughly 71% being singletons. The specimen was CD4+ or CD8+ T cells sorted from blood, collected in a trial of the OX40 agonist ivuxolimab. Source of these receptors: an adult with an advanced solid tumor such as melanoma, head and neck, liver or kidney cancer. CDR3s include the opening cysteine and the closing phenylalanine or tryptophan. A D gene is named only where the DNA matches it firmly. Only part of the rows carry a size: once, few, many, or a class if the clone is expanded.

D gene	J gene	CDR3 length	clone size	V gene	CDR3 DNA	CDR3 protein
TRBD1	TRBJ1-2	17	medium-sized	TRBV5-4	TGTGCCAGCAGCTTGGTGACAGGGGGGCCGGCAGGGTATGGCTACACCTTC	CASSLVTGGPAGYGYTF
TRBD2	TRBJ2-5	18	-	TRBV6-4	TGTGCCAGCAGTGCTACGGGACTAGCGGGAGGGCATTTGGAGACCCAGTACTTC	CASSATGLAGGHLETQYF
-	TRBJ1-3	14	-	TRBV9	TGTGCCAGCAGCCCAAGGGGAGGGTGGGACACCATATATTTT	CASSPRGGWDTIYF
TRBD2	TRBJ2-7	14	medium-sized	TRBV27	TGTGCCAGCAGACAAAATAGCGGGTACTACGAGCAGTACTTC	CASRQNSGYYEQYF
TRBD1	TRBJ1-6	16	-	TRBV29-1	TGCAGCGCGGGGACAGCAGGGGCCGTGGGAAGATCACCCCTCCACTTT	CSAGTAGAVGRSPLHF
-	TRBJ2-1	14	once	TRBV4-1	TGCGCCAGCAGCCAAGATGGGGTGATTTATGAGCAGTTCTTC	CASSQDGVIYEQFF
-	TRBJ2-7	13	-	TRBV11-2	TGTGCCAGCCAGGCGGAGGAGACCTACGAGCAGTACTTC	CASQAEETYEQYF
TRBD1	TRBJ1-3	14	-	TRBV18	TGTGCCAGCTCCGGTGGAGGGGGCAGAAACACCATATATTTT	CASSGGGGRNTIYF
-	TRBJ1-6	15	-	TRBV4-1	TGCGCCAGCAGCCAAGTTATAGGGACGAATTCACCCCTCCACTTT	CASSQVIGTNSPLHF
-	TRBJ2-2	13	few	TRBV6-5	TGTGCCAGCAGTTACGGATTTCCCGGGGAGCTGTTTTTT	CASSYGFPGELFF
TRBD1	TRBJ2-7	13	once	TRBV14	TGTGCCAGCAGCCAGGGACAGACCTACGAGCAGTACTTC	CASSQGQTYEQYF
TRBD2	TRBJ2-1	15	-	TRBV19	TGTGCCAGTAGTATTGCTAGCGGGGGGTACAATGAGCAGTTCTTC	CASSIASGGYNEQFF
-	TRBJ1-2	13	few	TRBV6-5	TGTGCCACCATTAGGACGGTTAACTATGGCTACACCTTC	CATIRTVNYGYTF
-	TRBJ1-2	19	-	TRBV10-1	TGCGCCAGACTCCCTCCGCCCGCCGACAGGTACCTAGGAAACTATGGCTACACCTTC	CARLPPPADRYLGNYGYTF
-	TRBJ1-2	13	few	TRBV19	TGTGCCAGTAGTACAGGGATGGCGTATGGCTACACCTTC	CASSTGMAYGYTF
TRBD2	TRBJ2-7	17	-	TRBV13	TGTGCCAGCAGCTCTTCCTCCGGGACTAGCGGCTCCTACGAGCAGTACTTC	CASSSSSGTSGSYEQYF
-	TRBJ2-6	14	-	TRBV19	TGTGCCAGTAGTCTAACCTCTGGGGCCAACGTCCTGACTTTC	CASSLTSGANVLTF
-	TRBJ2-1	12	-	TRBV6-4	TGTGCCAGCAGTGACGGGGAGAATGAGCAGTTCTTC	CASSDGENEQFF
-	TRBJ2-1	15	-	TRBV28	TGTGCCAGCAGAAAGGGAGGGGGCTCCTACAATGAGCAGTTCTTC	CASRKGGGSYNEQFF
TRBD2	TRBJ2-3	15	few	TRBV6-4	TGTGCCAGCAGTGACTCTAGCGGGGGGGCCCGTACGCAGTATTTT	CASSDSSGGARTQYF
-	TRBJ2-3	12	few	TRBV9	TGTGCCAGCAGCCCTGGCACAGATACGCAGTATTTT	CASSPGTDTQYF
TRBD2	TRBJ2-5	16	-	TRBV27	TGTGCCAGCAGTCCCAGACTAGCGGGGAACCAAGAGACCCAGTACTTC	CASSPRLAGNQETQYF
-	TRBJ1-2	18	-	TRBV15	TGTGCCACCAGCAGAGATGGAGGAACAGCCCCAACTTTCAAGGGCTACACCTTC	CATSRDGGTAPTFKGYTF
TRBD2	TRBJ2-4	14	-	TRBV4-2	TGTGCCAGCAGCCAAGATTTCGCCGGGGAGGGAAGGTACTTC	CASSQDFAGEGRYF
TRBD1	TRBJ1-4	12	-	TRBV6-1	TGTGCCAGCAGTACCGGACAGGGTAGACTGTTTTTT	CASSTGQGRLFF
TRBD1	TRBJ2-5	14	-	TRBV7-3	TGTGCCAGCAGCAAAACAGGGGGCCAAGAGACCCAGTACTTC	CASSKTGGQETQYF
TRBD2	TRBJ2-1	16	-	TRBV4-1	TGCGCCAGCACCCACTCCGGGACTAGCGGAGACAATGAGCAGTTCTTC	CASTHSGTSGDNEQFF
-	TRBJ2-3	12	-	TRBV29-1	TGCAGCGTTGGCGGGGCCAGGGATACGCAGTATTTT	CSVGGARDTQYF
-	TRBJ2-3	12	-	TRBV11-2	TGTGCCAGCAGCTCGTACACAGATACGCAGTATTTT	CASSSYTDTQYF
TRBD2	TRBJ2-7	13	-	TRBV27	TGTGCCAGCAGACCGCGGGAGGTCGGCGAGCAGTACTTC	CASRPREVGEQYF
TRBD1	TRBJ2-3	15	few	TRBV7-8	TGTGCCAGCAGCATGACAGGGATTGGCACAGATACGCAGTATTTT	CASSMTGIGTDTQYF
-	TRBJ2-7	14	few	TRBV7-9	TGTGCCAGCAGCCAAGAGGCGACCTCCTACGAGCAGTACTTC	CASSQEATSYEQYF
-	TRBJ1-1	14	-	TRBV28	TGTGCCACTGCACTTAACCACATGAACACTGAAGCTTTCTTT	CATALNHMNTEAFF
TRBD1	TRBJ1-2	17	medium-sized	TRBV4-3	TGCGCCAGCAGCCAAGATCCCGGACAGGGGGCTTGGTATGGCTACACCTTC	CASSQDPGQGAWYGYTF
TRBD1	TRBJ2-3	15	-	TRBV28	TGTGCCAGCAGTTTAGGGACAGGGACCACAGATACGCAGTATTTT	CASSLGTGTTDTQYF
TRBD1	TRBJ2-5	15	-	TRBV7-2	TGTGCCAGCAGCGAAGGGACAGGGAGGATAGAGACCCAGTACTTC	CASSEGTGRIETQYF
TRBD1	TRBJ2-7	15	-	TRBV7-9	TGTGCCAGCAGCGGAGGGACAGGGAAATCCTACGAGCAGTACTTC	CASSGGTGKSYEQYF
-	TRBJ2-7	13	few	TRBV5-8	TGTGCCAGCAGCTTGGGGGCCGGGACCCCCTTGTACTTC	CASSLGAGTPLYF
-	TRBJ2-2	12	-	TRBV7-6	TGTGCCAGCAGCCCCGAGGTCTGGGAGCTGTTTTTT	CASSPEVWELFF
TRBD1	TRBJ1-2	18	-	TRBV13	TGTGCCAGCAGCTTCGTGACGGGACAGGGGATGAATAACTATGGCTACACCTTC	CASSFVTGQGMNNYGYTF
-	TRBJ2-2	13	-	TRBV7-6	TGTGCCAGCAGCCCCGGGGAGGCCGGGGAGCTGTTTTTT	CASSPGEAGELFF
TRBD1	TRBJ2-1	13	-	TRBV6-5	TGTGCCAGCAGTTACGGACAGGGGAATGAGCAGTTCTTC	CASSYGQGNEQFF
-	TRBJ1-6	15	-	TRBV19	TGTGCCAGTACTCCAGGGGAGCCCGAGTGGTCACCCCTCCACTTT	CASTPGEPEWSPLHF
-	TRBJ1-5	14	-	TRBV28	TGTGCCAGTGATTATCATGATACGGCCCGGCCCCAGCATTTT	CASDYHDTARPQHF
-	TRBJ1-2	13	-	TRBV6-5	TGTGCCAGCAGCGGAGGGACTGCCTATGGCTACACCTTC	CASSGGTAYGYTF
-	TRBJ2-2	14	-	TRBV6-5	TGTGCCAGCAGTTACCTCCGGGACACCGGGGAGCTGTTTTTT	CASSYLRDTGELFF
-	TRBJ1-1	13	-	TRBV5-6	TGTGCCAGCAGCTTGTTGGGGACCACTGAAGCTTTCTTT	CASSLLGTTEAFF
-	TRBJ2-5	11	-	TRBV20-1	TGCAGTGCTAGCGTCAGAGAGACCCAGTACTTC	CSASVRETQYF